The subject of this entry is one T cell receptor (beta chain). Participant-reported clinical history was the basis for cohort assignment. Cohort 3 donors counted as recovered after two negative PCRs, clearance, or resolved symptoms. This record comes from a study of blood T cell repertoires in COVID-19. TCRdb's table, derived via immunoSEQ multiplex PCR, lists solely in-frame clones and lacks some. The table shows around 330,000 clones, with 80% to 90% occurring only once. The sequencing sample was made of PBMCs or T cells enriched from blood (not recorded which). This receptor was taken from a woman in her late teens or twenties who had recovered from COVID-19.

CDR3 loop: CASSAGRLAGEETQYF. The CDR3 bases are TGTGCCAGCAGTGCCGGGAGACTAGCGGGGGAAGAGACCCAGTACTTC. The rearrangement uses TRBV6-1 and TRBJ2-5, with 12 bases matching TRBD2. The CDR3 spans 16 residues. V lost 4 bases, J lost 3 bases, and 6 bases stayed unmatched. The germline gives CDR1 MNHNS, CDR2 SASEGT.